These T cell receptor beta chains were read from a single sample in a study of blood T cells in healthy people across ages. MiXCR, run by TCRdb on the 5' RACE reads, gives a single entry per CDR3 protein. The sample records about 970,000 distinct CDR3 sequences, just over 50% being singletons. Sequencing was carried out using blood. Source of these receptors: an older woman in good health. Both conserved end residues are part of each CDR3. D genes are given only for firm matches. Clone size is shown for a subset of rows, as once, few, many or a class of expanded clone.

V gene	D gene	J gene	clone size	CDR3 DNA	CDR3 protein
TRBV5-1	TRBD2	TRBJ2-7	NA	TGCGCCAGCAGCTTAACGGGGGGTATTGAGCAGTACTTC	CASSLTGGIEQYF
TRBV20-1	TRBD2	TRBJ2-7	NA	TGCAGTGCTAGAGAGGGGGGGTTAACGTCGGGTGAGCAGTACTTC	CSAREGGLTSGEQYF
TRBV5-4	NA	TRBJ2-7	few	TGTGCCAGCAGCATTACAGGGACCTACGAGCAGTACTTC	CASSITGTYEQYF
TRBV28	NA	TRBJ1-6	NA	TGTGCCAGCAGTCCATTCCCTAGGACCCGGGACCCCCATAATTCACCCCTCCACTTT	CASSPFPRTRDPHNSPLHF
TRBV7-3	TRBD1	TRBJ1-2	few	TGTGCCAGCAGCTTGACGGGACAGTCCTTCTATGGCTACACCTTC	CASSLTGQSFYGYTF
TRBV2	NA	TRBJ2-2	NA	TGTGCCAGCAGCCCCTTGTTTGTCGGGGCGGGCGGGGAGCTGTTTTTT	CASSPLFVGAGGELFF
TRBV4-1	TRBD1	TRBJ2-4	NA	TGCGCCAGCAGCCCTCAGGGGGCTATCAACATTCAGTACTTC	CASSPQGAINIQYF
TRBV3-1	NA	TRBJ2-1	NA	TGTGCCAGCAGCCCGACAGCTACCTACAATGAGCAGTTCTTC	CASSPTATYNEQFF
TRBV7-2	TRBD2	TRBJ2-7	NA	TGTGCCAGCAGCCTAGCTAGCGGGAAGTCCTACGAGCAGTACTTC	CASSLASGKSYEQYF
TRBV6-5	NA	TRBJ2-7	NA	TGTGCCAGCAGTTACAACGGCAGGCCCTACGAGCAGTACTTC	CASSYNGRPYEQYF